Each of the 23 T cell receptor beta chains below was sequenced from the same sample in a study of OX40 agonist ivuxolimab in advanced cancers. The assay was immunoSEQ multiplex PCR, and TCRdb's table has in-frame clones only and misses some. The sample records about 10,000 clones, roughly four fifths being singletons. The specimen comprised CD4+ or CD8+ T cells sorted from blood, sampled in a trial of the OX40 agonist ivuxolimab. Source of these receptors: an adult with an advanced solid tumor such as melanoma, head and neck, liver or kidney cancer.

This chain links TRBV27 with TRBJ2-5; TRBD2 is a possible D gene (6 bases). Germline CDR1 MNHEY, CDR2 SMNVEV (reference sequence). The CDR3 is 14 residues long. V shed 5 bases and J shed 4 bases, with 14 bases lying between them. The CDR3 loop is CASSPGVGGETQYF. The CDR3 DNA follows: TGTGCCAGCAGTCCCGGGGTGGGAGGAGAGACCCAGTACTTC.

This clone was seen a handful of times. The rearrangement links TRBV19 to TRBJ1-5; D unclear. V was clipped by 7 bases and J by 0 bases, with 13 bases between them. Germline V lookup: CDR1 LNHDA, CDR2 SQIVND (reference sequence). The CDR3 contains 15 residues. CDR3 nucleotides: TGTGCCAGTACCCTCACAGTGAATAGCAATCAGCCCCAGCATTTT. This codes for CASTLTVNSNQPQHF.

This chain joins TRBV7-8 and TRBJ2-5; the D is unclear. There are 11 residues in the CDR3. Trimming removed 11 bases from V and 3 bases from J, with 10 bases in between. CDR1 and CDR2 from the germline V gene are SGHVS and FQNEAQ. DNA for the CDR3: TGTGCCGCTCGCAGTGAAGAGACCCAGTACTTC. Protein sequence: CAARSEETQYF.

The gene calls are TRBV4-3 and TRBJ2-5; D is ambiguous. V lost 2 bases to trimming and J lost 4 bases, with 14 bases between them. The CDR3 covers 15 residues. Germline loops: CDR1 LGHNA, CDR2 YSLEER. The chain's CDR3 is CASSQQDSVRETQYF. CDR3 DNA sequence: TGCGCCAGCAGCCAACAAGACTCAGTTAGAGAGACCCAGTACTTC.

The chain carries TRBV9 and TRBJ2-2; TRBD1 aligns across 11 bases. The CDR3 totals 15 residues. After removal of 4 bases from V and 5 bases from J, the junction contained 4 bases not matched to a gene. CDR1 and CDR2 (germline): SGDLS, YYNGEE. The CDR3 coding sequence is TGTGCCAGCAGCTCCGGGACAGGGGGAACCGGGGAGCTGTTTTTT. Its protein is CASSSGTGGTGELFF.

This chain uses TRBV9 with TRBJ2-7; D uncertain. The ends were cut back, 0 bases at V and 3 bases at J, with 10 bases in the middle. CDR3 length equals 14 residues. The germline V gene encodes CDR1 SGDLS and CDR2 YYNGEE. The CDR3 spells CASSVGPTGYEQYF. CDR3 bases: TGTGCCAGCAGCGTAGGACCGACGGGCTACGAGCAGTACTTC. Full variable domain (remainder filled in from reference TRBV9 and TRBJ2-7): DSGVTQTPKHLITATGQRVTLRCSPRSGDLSVYWYQQSLDQGLQFLIQYYNGEERAKGNILERFSAQQFPDLHSELNLSSLELGDSALYFCASSVGPTGYEQYFGPGTRLTVT.

This chain joins TRBV11-2 and TRBJ1-3; 7 bases agree with TRBD1. Germline-derived CDR1 and CDR2 are SGHAT and FQNNGV. CDR3 length: 15 amino acids. Trimming at V came to 5 bases and at J to 4 bases, leaving 8 bases not matched to a gene. CDR3 in amino acids: CASSRLQGEGNTIYF. The CDR3 coding sequence is TGTGCCAGCAGCCGCTTGCAGGGGGAAGGAAACACCATATATTTT.

The chain combines TRBV5-8 with TRBJ1-1; D is uncertain. Per the germline V gene, CDR1 is SGHTS and CDR2 is YDEGEE. The V and J ends lost 1 base and 7 bases respectively, with 14 bases between them. This CDR3 is built from 14 residues. The CDR3: CASSLLIGTIEAFF. The CDR3 region has the DNA TGTGCCAGCAGCTTGTTGATTGGCACTATTGAAGCTTTCTTT.

By its share, this clone is large (0.1 to 1%). The chain uses TRBV21-1 and TRBJ2-6. TRBV21-1 is a listed pseudogene. CDR3 length equals 14 residues. The CDR3 loop reads CAGVTNSGANVLTF. The CDR3, as DNA: TGTGCGGGGGTGACTAACTCTGGGGCCAACGTCCTGACTTTC.

V is TRBV7-9 and J is TRBJ2-5; 8 positions agree with TRBD2. CDR3 length: 11 amino acids. CDR1 is SEHNR and CDR2 is FQNEAQ in the germline V gene (reference sequence). Trimming removed 5 bases from V and 13 bases from J; junction bases left unmatched: 6. The CDR3, as DNA: TGTGCCAGCAGCACCACTAGCGGCCGGTACTTC. Residues: CASSTTSGRYF.

The genes are TRBV7-9 and TRBJ2-1; D not resolved. The V gene lost 5 bases and the J gene lost 4 bases, with 15 bases spanning the gap. The CDR3 sequence is 15 residues long. CDR1 and CDR2 (germline): SEHNR, FQNEAQ (reference sequence). CDR3 sequence (DNA): TGTGCCAGCAGCCCCCCCCAGGACGTATACAATGAGCAGTTCTTC. This translates into CASSPPQDVYNEQFF.

V and J are TRBV30 and TRBJ2-1; 10 bases align to TRBD2. The CDR3 is 13 residues long. J was trimmed by 3 bases and V by 4 bases; bases with no gene match: 0. Germline assignment: CDR1 GTSNPN and CDR2 SVGIG (reference sequence). The CDR3 here is CAWTSGSYNEQFF. CDR3 DNA: TGTGCCTGGACTAGCGGGAGCTACAATGAGCAGTTCTTC.

This clone has just one count. The genes are TRBV6-6 and TRBJ2-5, with D perhaps TRBD1 (6 bases). Trimming cost V 6 bases and J 3 bases, with 17 bases left between them. The CDR3 spans 15 residues. Germline V CDR1 and CDR2: MNHNY, SVGAGI (reference sequence). In nucleotides, the CDR3 is TGTGCCAGCAGCCGCCTCAGTGGGACAAAAGAGACCCAGTACTTC. Amino acids: CASSRLSGTKETQYF.

The chain joins TRBV11-2 to TRBJ2-5; 9 positions match TRBD1. The J call may be in error: the DNA end matches TRBJ2-7 better. The CDR3 sequence is 14 residues long. Germline CDR1 is SGHAT and CDR2 is FQNNGV. Here the CDR3 DNA reads TGTGCCAGCAGCCAGGGGACAGGGATGGACGAGCAGTACTTC. It specifies CASSQGTGMDEQYF.

This clone was detected a few times. The rearrangement joins TRBV28 to TRBJ2-4; no clear D. Between the trimmed V and J ends, which lost 3 bases and 2 bases, there was a span of 2 bases. The CDR3 totals 12 residues. Germline CDR1 reads MDHEN; CDR2 reads SYDVKM. Here the CDR3 DNA reads TGTGCCAGCAGTTTCCCCAAAAACATTCAGTACTTC. It yields the protein CASSFPKNIQYF.

The count of this clone is one. This chain links TRBV7-2 with TRBJ2-1; 12 bases agree with TRBD2. Germline V gene lookup returns CDR1 SGHTA and CDR2 FQGNSA. Trimming cost V 2 bases and J 8 bases; bases outside gene matches: 4. The CDR3 consists of 15 residues. This chain's CDR3 is CASSLFLAGGDEQFF. The CDR3 bases are TGTGCCAGCAGCTTATTTCTAGCGGGAGGGGATGAGCAGTTCTTC. The complete variable domain, with remaining parts taken from reference TRBV7-2 and TRBJ2-1, reads GAGVSQSPSNKVTEKGKDVELRCDPISGHTALYWYRQSLGQGLEFLIYFQGNSAPDKSGLPSDRFSAERTGGSVSTLTIQRTQQEDSAVYLCASSLFLAGGDEQFFGPGTRLTVL.

V is TRBV13 and J is TRBJ1-1; 8 nucleotides line up with TRBD1. The trim removed 5 bases at V and 5 bases at J, leaving 7 bases unmatched. This CDR3 is 14 amino acids long. CDR1 and CDR2 (germline): PRHDT, FYEKMQ (reference sequence). CDR3 in amino acids: CASSRYRGRTEAFF. The CDR3 DNA is TGTGCCAGCAGCCGATACAGGGGGAGGACTGAAGCTTTCTTT.

The chain couples TRBV28 to TRBJ1-4; 9 bases are a match to TRBD1. The CDR3 is 18 amino acids. From germline, CDR1 is MDHEN and CDR2 SYDVKM. With V trimmed by 6 bases and J by 0 bases, 11 bases remained unmatched. CDR3 sequence reads: CASSQGQGYPATNEKLFF. DNA for the CDR3: TGTGCCAGCAGCCAGGGACAGGGATACCCCGCAACTAATGAAAAACTGTTTTTT.

This clone was recorded once. The rearrangement links TRBV28 to TRBJ2-7; D is unresolved. Germline loops: CDR1 MDHEN, CDR2 SYDVKM. The CDR3 extends over 13 amino acids. Trimming left V 3 bases short and J 1 base short, with 7 bases between. In DNA form, the CDR3 reads TGTGCCAGCAGTTTGACGGGTTCCTACGAGCAGTACTTC. It translates to CASSLTGSYEQYF.

This chain connects TRBV2 to TRBJ2-3; D is perhaps TRBD1 (6 bases). Per germline, CDR1 SNHLY and CDR2 FYNNEI. V lost 4 bases, J lost 6 bases, and 11 bases lay in between. The CDR3 loop spans 13 amino acids. CDR3 coding DNA: TGTGCCAGCAGTGGACAGGATGAGGATACGCAGTATTTT. It translates to CASSGQDEDTQYF.

As DNA, the CDR3 is TGTGCCAGCAGTTATCCGCCTCGGGAGCAGTACTTC. Translated: CASSYPPREQYF. The rearrangement links TRBV6-5 to TRBJ2-7, with no clear D. Looked up from germline, CDR1 is MNHEY and CDR2 is SVGAGI. Trimming took off 3 bases at V and 7 bases at J, with 10 bases between the two ends. The CDR3 is made up of 12 amino acids.

This clone was picked up one time. V and J are TRBV5-4 and TRBJ2-7; 10 nucleotides align to TRBD2. The CDR3 is 18 residues long. V shed 0 bases and J 2 bases; nucleotides not matched to a gene: 11. Germline V lookup: CDR1 SGHNT, CDR2 YYREEE (reference sequence). The CDR3 DNA reads as TGTGCCAGCAGCTTGGGATCTAGCGGGAGAAGATCCCCCTACGAGCAGTACTTC. Its translation is CASSLGSSGRRSPYEQYF.

The rearrangement uses TRBV7-9 and TRBJ2-1, with D hard to call. This CDR3 is 11 amino acids long. In germline, CDR1 is SEHNR, CDR2 FQNEAQ (reference sequence). V lost 5 bases, J lost 4 bases, and 3 bases lay in between. Here the CDR3 reads CASSPYNEQFF. In nucleotides, the CDR3 is TGTGCCAGCAGCCCTTACAATGAGCAGTTCTTC.